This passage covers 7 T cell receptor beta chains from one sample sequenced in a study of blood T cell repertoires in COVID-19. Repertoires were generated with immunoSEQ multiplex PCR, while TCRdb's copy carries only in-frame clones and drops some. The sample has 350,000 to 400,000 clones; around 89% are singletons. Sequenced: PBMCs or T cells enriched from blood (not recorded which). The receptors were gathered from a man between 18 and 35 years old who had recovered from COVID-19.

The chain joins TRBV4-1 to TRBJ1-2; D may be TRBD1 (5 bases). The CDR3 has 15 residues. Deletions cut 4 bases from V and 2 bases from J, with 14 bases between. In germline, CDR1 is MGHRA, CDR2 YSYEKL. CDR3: CASSPGLNSNYGYTF. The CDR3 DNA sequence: TGCGCCAGCAGCCCGGGACTCAACTCGAACTATGGCTACACCTTC.

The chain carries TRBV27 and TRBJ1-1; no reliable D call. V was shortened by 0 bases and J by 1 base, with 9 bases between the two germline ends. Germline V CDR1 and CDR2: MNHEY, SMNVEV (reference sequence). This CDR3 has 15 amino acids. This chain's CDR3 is CASSLSGAGNTEAFF. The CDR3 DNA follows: TGTGCCAGCAGTTTATCCGGTGCAGGGAACACTGAAGCTTTCTTT.

The CDR3 loop reads CASSPGTGDYGYTF. Written as DNA, the CDR3 is TGCGCCAGCAGCCCAGGGACAGGGGACTATGGCTACACCTTC. The V call is TRBV5-1, the J call TRBJ1-2, with 10 bases aligning to TRBD1. Germline V gives CDR1 SGHRS, CDR2 YFSETQ. Trimming removed 4 bases from V and 3 bases from J; junction bases left unmatched: 3. The CDR3 runs to 14 residues.

DNA for the CDR3: TGTGCCAGCAGTCTGCGACGAGCGGGGGGGACAGATACGCAGTATTTT. Translated: CASSLRRAGGTDTQYF. V and J are TRBV7-6 and TRBJ2-3; 10 bases are a match to TRBD2. CDR1 and CDR2 from the germline V gene are SGHVS and FNYEAQ. The CDR3 totals 16 residues. The junction had 9 bases not matched to a gene; V was cut back by 6 bases and J by 3 bases.

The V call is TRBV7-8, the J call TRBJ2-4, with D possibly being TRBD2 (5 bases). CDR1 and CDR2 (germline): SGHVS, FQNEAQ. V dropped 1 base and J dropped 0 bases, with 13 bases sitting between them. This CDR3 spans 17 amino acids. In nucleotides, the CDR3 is TGTGCCAGCAGCTTAGAAGGAGGAATCTTAGCCAAAAACATTCAGTACTTC. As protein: CASSLEGGILAKNIQYF.

Here the CDR3 reads CATSSGQGFYGYTF. The DNA for the CDR3 is TGTGCCACCTCTTCTGGACAGGGCTTCTATGGCTACACCTTC. V and J are TRBV24-1 and TRBJ1-2; TRBD1 aligns across 8 bases. V shed 9 bases and J 4 bases; nucleotides not matched to a gene: 9. Germline lookup yields CDR1 KGHDR and CDR2 SFDVKD. The CDR3 covers 14 residues.

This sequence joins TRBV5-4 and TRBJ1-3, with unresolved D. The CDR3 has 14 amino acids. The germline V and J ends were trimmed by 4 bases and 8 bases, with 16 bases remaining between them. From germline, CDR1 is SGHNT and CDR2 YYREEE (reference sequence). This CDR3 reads CASSPSPKEDTIYF. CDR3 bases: TGTGCCAGCAGCCCCTCTCCTAAGGAGGACACCATATATTTT.